Detailed here is one TCR beta chain. What it binds is not known. This record belongs to a study of breast tumors, draining lymph nodes, adjacent tissues. Each CDR3 protein gets one entry after TCRdb re-called the multiplex PCR reads with MiXCR. The sample contains some 66,000 distinct CDR3 sequences, 45% to 65% of which appear only once. This CDR3 comprises 16 residues. V was shortened by 3 bases and J by 0 bases, with 15 bases between the two germline ends. Germline V lookup: CDR1 DFQATT, CDR2 SNEGSKA (reference sequence). Broader study findings: Compared with basal-like, luminal-like tumors shared significantly more repertoire with nontumor tissue. Findings are consistent with lymph node origin and intratumoral expansion of most tumor T cells.

This receptor was identified in a female donor with breast cancer. Some clones in this sample may be carry-over from other donors' samples. This rearrangement joins TRBV20-1 to TRBJ2-1; a possible D gene is TRBD2 (7 bases). Material for sequencing was breast tumor tissue. CDR3 amino acids: CSASVTRGGSYNEQFF. CDR3 bases: TGCAGTGCTAGTGTTACGAGGGGGGGCTCCTACAATGAGCAGTTCTTC.